Presented here are 32 T cell receptor beta chains from one specimen sequenced in a study of graft-versus-host responses after intestinal transplantation. Measured with immunoSEQ multiplex PCR; TCRdb has only the in-frame clones, and not every one. The sample lists 84,000 or so clones, 90% to 95% occurring once. Which antigens these TCRs recognize remains unknown. The sequencing used unstimulated CD8+ T cells sorted from spleen or lymph node cells, collected before transplant. The receptors originated from a human donor who was the organ donor for an intestinal transplant.

The V gene is TRBV2, the J gene TRBJ2-3, with 8 bases lining up with TRBD2. This CDR3 contains 14 residues. CDR1 SNHLY and CDR2 FYNNEI come from the germline V gene. V dropped 8 bases and J dropped 3; count of bases not matched to a gene: 7. CDR3 bases: TGTGCCAGCGAGCGGGGGAGTCAGACAGATACGCAGTATTTT. It encodes CASERGSQTDTQYF.

CDR3 nucleotide sequence: TGTGCCAGCAGACAAGACGGCCCGGAGGGCGAGCAGTACTTC. Translated: CASRQDGPEGEQYF. This chain uses TRBV11-3 with TRBJ2-7, with D perhaps matching TRBD2 (6 bases). V dropped 6 bases and J dropped 6 bases, with 18 bases sitting between them. From germline, CDR1 is SGHNT and CDR2 YENEEA. The CDR3 sequence is 14 residues long.

This chain uses TRBV27 with TRBJ1-1, with 7 bases matching TRBD1. Germline CDR1 MNHEY, CDR2 SMNVEV (reference sequence). The CDR3 extends over 14 amino acids. The ends lost 5 bases at V and 3 bases at J; junction bases unmatched: 6. The CDR3 loop reads CASSNRDRHTEAFF. The CDR3 nucleotides read TGTGCCAGCAGTAACCGGGACAGACACACTGAAGCTTTCTTT.

The V gene is TRBV9, the J gene TRBJ1-1; D might be TRBD1 (6 bases). Germline V CDR1 and CDR2: SGDLS, YYNGEE. The V end lost 4 bases, the J end lost 6 bases, and 16 bases lay between the germline ends. The CDR3 runs to 14 residues. CDR3: CASSPTRRGPEAFF. As DNA, the CDR3 is TGTGCCAGCAGCCCGACACGCAGGGGACCTGAAGCTTTCTTT.

On this clone: The limits of the CDR3 on the DNA are not certain, so only TCRdb's listed CDR3 is given. V and J are TRBV7-3 and TRBJ2-7; the table gives TRBD2 as D, unverified against the DNA. The CDR3 spans 16 amino acids, including both terminal residues. CDR1 is SGHTA and CDR2 is FQGTGA in the germline V gene. The chain's CDR3 is CASSFLWRASSYEQYF.

The chain carries TRBV27 and TRBJ2-7, with 13 bases matching TRBD2. This CDR3 contains 16 residues. The ends lost 5 bases at V and 4 bases at J; junction bases unmatched: 8. CDR1 is MNHEY, CDR2 SMNVEV, per germline (reference sequence). The CDR3 DNA reads TGTGCCAGCAGTCCCATAGGACTAGCGGGAGAGTACGAGCAGTACTTC. Translating it yields CASSPIGLAGEYEQYF.

The genes are TRBV7-9 and TRBJ1-2, with a possible D match to TRBD1 (6 bases). CDR3 length: 14 residues. With 6 bases removed from V and 6 bases from J, the gap between germline ends came to 17 bases. Germline CDR1 is SEHNR and CDR2 is FQNEAQ (reference sequence). CDR3 protein: CASRHAGGRNGYTF. The CDR3 coding sequence is TGTGCCAGCAGACACGCGGGGGGCAGGAATGGCTACACCTTC.

The gene calls are TRBV7-9 and TRBJ2-1, with 8 bases aligning to TRBD1. The CDR3 contains 12 residues. The trim removed 10 bases at V and 7 bases at J, leaving 6 bases unmatched. Germline CDR1 and CDR2: SEHNR and FQNEAQ (reference sequence). The CDR3: CATGQGMNEQFF. The DNA for the CDR3 is TGTGCCACAGGACAGGGAATGAATGAGCAGTTCTTC.

Concerning this clone: Other DNA sequences in this sample translate to the same CDR3. J is TRBJ2-7 and V is TRBV29-1; D possibly corresponds to TRBD1 (6 bases). V was pared by 6 bases and J by 3 bases, with 9 bases between. Germline V gene data show CDR1 as SQVTM and CDR2 as ANQGSEA. The length of the CDR3 is 11 residues. CDR3 nucleotide sequence: TGCAGCGTCTCGGACAGCTACGAGCAGTACTTC. This gives the protein CSVSDSYEQYF.

This chain connects TRBV7-3 to TRBJ2-3, with 10 nucleotides matching TRBD2. Trimming removed 1 base from V and 5 bases from J; junction bases left unmatched: 6. CDR1 SGHTA and CDR2 FQGTGA come from the germline V gene. This CDR3 has 16 residues. CDR3 protein: CASSLNPSGRGDTQYF. CDR3 DNA: TGTGCCAGCAGCTTAAACCCTAGCGGGAGAGGAGATACGCAGTATTTT.

The CDR3 region is CASSLELRERPPYNEQFF. DNA for the CDR3: TGTGCCAGCAGCTTAGAACTTCGGGAGAGACCCCCCTACAATGAGCAGTTCTTC. This chain connects TRBV7-2 to TRBJ2-1; possible D gene TRBD2, 6 bases. V dropped 1 base and J dropped 2 bases, with 18 bases sitting between them. Germline V gene data show CDR1 as SGHTA and CDR2 as FQGNSA. The CDR3 sequence is 18 residues long.

The chain employs TRBV6-5 and TRBJ2-3; D is ambiguous. This CDR3 is 15 amino acids long. V shed 2 bases and J shed 0 bases, with 9 bases lying between them. Germline CDR1 and CDR2: MNHEY and SVGAGI. The CDR3 DNA reads TGTGCCAGCAGTTACGTCGGTGCTAGCACAGATACGCAGTATTTT. As protein: CASSYVGASTDTQYF.

V gene TRBV19 combines with J gene TRBJ2-3; 9 bases are a match to TRBD2. CDR3 size: 16 residues. Germline V gene sequence: CDR1 LNHDA, CDR2 SQIVND (reference sequence). The V and J ends lost 1 base and 2 bases, in that order; junction bases with no gene match: 4. CDR3 bases: TGTGCCAGTAGTATAGTGACTAGCGGACTCACAGATACGCAGTATTTT. This codes for CASSIVTSGLTDTQYF.

V gene TRBV5-1 combines with J gene TRBJ2-7, with D possibly TRBD2 on 6 matching bases. CDR3 length equals 13 residues. The germline V gene has CDR1 SGHRS and CDR2 YFSETQ. V was trimmed by 2 bases and J by 7 bases, leaving 13 bases between them. Here the CDR3 DNA reads TGCGCCAGCAGCTTCTTGGCAGGGAGGGAGCAGTACTTC. Protein: CASSFLAGREQYF.

The V gene is TRBV2, the J gene TRBJ2-1, with 11 nucleotides matching TRBD2. Germline V gives CDR1 SNHLY, CDR2 FYNNEI. The CDR3 spans 17 residues. The ends lost 6 bases at V and 5 bases at J; junction bases unmatched: 12. DNA for the CDR3: TGTGCCAGCAGACTCACCCTTAGCGGGAGGGGGAACAATGAGCAGTTCTTC. It yields the protein CASRLTLSGRGNNEQFF. Full variable domain (rest looked up from reference TRBV2 and TRBJ2-1): EPEVTQTPSHQVTQMGQEVILRCVPISNHLYFYWYRQILGQKVEFLVSFYNNEISEKSEIFDDQFSVERPDGSNFTLKIRSTKLEDSAMYFCASRLTLSGRGNNEQFFGPGTRLTVL.

A few counts support this clone. The J gene is TRBJ2-3, the V gene TRBV28; D may be TRBD2 (6 bases). CDR1 and CDR2 (germline): MDHEN, SYDVKM. The CDR3 runs 16 residues. Trimming stripped 4 bases from V and 3 bases from J, with 17 bases between. CDR3 nucleotide sequence: TGTGCCAGCAGTTCTCGAGGAGGGCCTCAAACAGATACGCAGTATTTT. Translated, it gives CASSSRGGPQTDTQYF.

The V call is TRBV27, the J call TRBJ1-2; D not resolved. Germline V CDR1 and CDR2: MNHEY, SMNVEV (reference sequence). The CDR3 totals 13 residues. Between the trimmed V and J ends, which lost 1 base and 8 bases, there was a span of 11 bases. The CDR3 DNA reads TGTGCCAGCAGTTTATGGGCGGGCGAGGGCTACACCTTC. Its translation: CASSLWAGEGYTF.

The chain uses TRBV7-3 and TRBJ2-5; D is unresolved. The V end was cut by 3 bases, the J end by 9 bases, with 11 bases between. The germline V gene encodes CDR1 SGHTA and CDR2 FQGTGA. There are 12 residues in the CDR3. The CDR3: CASSFLFGPQYF. CDR3 bases: TGTGCCAGCAGCTTCCTTTTTGGGCCCCAGTACTTC.

The gene calls are TRBV10-3 and TRBJ1-5; D remains unclear. The germline V gene has CDR1 ENHRY and CDR2 SYGVKD. The V end was cut by 3 bases, the J end by 7 bases, with 13 bases between. The CDR3 is 14 amino acids. DNA for the CDR3: TGTGCCATCAGTGACGGAGGGTTGGGCCAGCCCCAGCATTTT. This codes for CAISDGGLGQPQHF.

This chain uses TRBV21-1 with TRBJ2-5; the table's D call, TRBD2, has no DNA check behind it. TRBV21-1 is listed as a pseudogene. This CDR3 is 17 amino acids long. The CDR3 DNA is TGTGCCAGCAGCGGGAGGGCCAGAGACCTCAGCCAAGAGACCCAGTACTTC. It translates to CASSGRARDLSQETQYF.

Concerning this clone itself: Additional DNA sequences in this sample encode the identical CDR3. The rearrangement links TRBV28 to TRBJ1-1; D call uncertain. Trimming took 4 bases from V and 2 from J, leaving 5 bases between them. The CDR3 is 12 residues long. Germline V CDR1 and CDR2: MDHEN, SYDVKM. The CDR3 here is CASSSGNTEAFF. The CDR3 DNA follows: TGTGCCAGCAGTTCGGGAAACACTGAAGCTTTCTTT.

The V gene is TRBV9, the J gene TRBJ2-2; 9 bases line up with TRBD2. The CDR3 has 15 residues. Germline CDR1 and CDR2: SGDLS and YYNGEE. The junction had 5 bases not matched to a gene; V was cut back by 2 bases and J by 6 bases. The CDR3 region is CASSVREGLPGELFF. CDR3 coding DNA: TGTGCCAGCAGCGTGCGGGAGGGCCTCCCCGGGGAGCTGTTTTTT. The full variable domain, its missing parts supplied by reference TRBV9 and TRBJ2-2, is DSGVTQTPKHLITATGQRVTLRCSPRSGDLSVYWYQQSLDQGLQFLIQYYNGEERAKGNILERFSAQQFPDLHSELNLSSLELGDSALYFCASSVREGLPGELFFGEGSRLTVL.

The gene calls are TRBV4-1 and TRBJ2-5; D is possibly TRBD1 (5 bases). CDR3 size: 17 residues. The V and J ends lost 0 bases and 0 bases respectively, with 14 bases between them. CDR1 is MGHRA and CDR2 is YSYEKL in the germline V gene. The CDR3: CASSQEWGYPYQETQYF. The DNA of the CDR3 is TGCGCCAGCAGCCAAGAGTGGGGCTATCCGTACCAAGAGACCCAGTACTTC.

This chain connects TRBV27 to TRBJ2-7, with 7 bases matching TRBD2. This CDR3 has 15 residues. V dropped 3 bases and J dropped 2; count of bases not matched to a gene: 7. Germline loops: CDR1 MNHEY, CDR2 SMNVEV (reference sequence). The DNA for the CDR3 is TGTGCCAGCAGTTTTGGTCGGGGGGTCGCCTACGAGCAGTACTTC. This gives the protein CASSFGRGVAYEQYF.

This sequence joins TRBV5-5 and TRBJ1-2, with D tentatively TRBD1 (5 bases). The germline gives CDR1 SGHKS, CDR2 YYEKEE (reference sequence). The CDR3 is made up of 16 amino acids. Trimming left V 4 bases short and J 8 bases short, with 24 bases between. CDR3 loop: CASSPGGGISGRGYTF. In nucleotides, the CDR3 is TGTGCCAGCAGCCCCGGGGGAGGAATCAGTGGACGGGGCTACACCTTC.

This sequence joins TRBV7-9 and TRBJ2-1; 13 nucleotides agree with TRBD2. This CDR3 comprises 17 residues. Germline CDR1 reads SEHNR; CDR2 reads FQNEAQ (reference sequence). Germline trimming cut 4 bases from V and 8 bases from J; bases unmatched to any gene: 11. The chain's CDR3 is CASSSGLAGARMDEQFF. CDR3 bases: TGTGCCAGCAGCTCCGGACTAGCGGGGGCCCGGATGGATGAGCAGTTCTTC.

The chain couples TRBV7-3 to TRBJ2-2; 8 nucleotides match TRBD1. The J segment lost 4 bases and the V segment lost 6 bases, leaving 7 bases of the junction unmatched. Germline CDR1 is SGHTA and CDR2 is FQGTGA. CDR3 length equals 15 residues. The CDR3 sequence is CASSSQGAPTGELFF. CDR3 nucleotides: TGTGCCAGCAGTAGTCAGGGGGCGCCCACCGGGGAGCTGTTTTTT.

The rearrangement links TRBV28 to TRBJ1-5; tentatively, D is TRBD1 (5 bases). V was cut by 8 bases and J by 10 bases, with 18 bases left in between. This CDR3 comprises 13 residues. Looked up from germline, CDR1 is MDHEN and CDR2 is SYDVKM. The CDR3 loop reads CASVGNGRGPQHF. CDR3 in DNA: TGTGCCAGCGTCGGAAACGGGAGGGGACCCCAGCATTTT.

This chain links TRBV5-4 with TRBJ1-6, with D possibly TRBD1 on 5 matching bases. V lost 2 bases, J lost 6 bases, and 9 bases lay in between. The CDR3 extends over 14 amino acids. Germline V CDR1 and CDR2: SGHNT, YYREEE (reference sequence). The CDR3 sequence is CASSFRRGNSPLHF. Here the CDR3 DNA reads TGTGCCAGCAGCTTTCGTAGGGGTAATTCACCCCTCCACTTT.

V usage is TRBV27 and J usage is TRBJ2-7; D unresolved. This CDR3 comprises 13 residues. V was shortened by 6 bases and J by 3 bases, with 12 bases between the two germline ends. CDR1 and CDR2 from the germline V gene are MNHEY and SMNVEV (reference sequence). As DNA, the CDR3 is TGTGCCAGCAGCCCGGGTCTAAACTACGAGCAGTACTTC. This codes for CASSPGLNYEQYF.

The rearrangement joins TRBV5-4 to TRBJ2-1, with 8 bases identical to TRBD2. Germline trimming cut 2 bases from V and 6 bases from J; bases unmatched to any gene: 10. In germline, CDR1 is SGHNT, CDR2 YYREEE (reference sequence). CDR3 length equals 16 residues. The CDR3 sequence is CASSFGAGGSGNEQFF. The DNA for the CDR3 is TGTGCCAGCAGCTTTGGGGCGGGAGGTTCCGGCAATGAGCAGTTCTTC.

J is TRBJ2-2 and V is TRBV4-3; no reliable D call. The germline V and J ends were trimmed by 0 bases and 6 bases, with 17 bases remaining between them. Germline-derived CDR1 and CDR2 are LGHNA and YSLEER. CDR3 size: 17 residues. CDR3 sequence: CASSQDRAGKWSGELFF. CDR3 nucleotide sequence: TGCGCCAGCAGCCAAGATCGTGCTGGCAAGTGGTCCGGGGAGCTGTTTTTT.